Below, 23 T cell receptor beta chains from the same sample are listed, as sequenced in a study of shared clonotypes between healthy human individuals. Profiled with immunoSEQ multiplex PCR; TCRdb holds only in-frame clones, not every one. Of around 2.3 million clones in the sample, 90% to 97% are singletons; the top ten hold 0.13%. The sample consisted of naive CD4+ T cells sorted from blood. Subset noted: CD45RA+ positively selected. All receptors come from a man aged 18 to 35 in good health.

V is TRBV13 and J is TRBJ2-5, with D uncertain. The ends were cut back, 5 bases at V and 3 bases at J, with 16 bases in the middle. The CDR3 sequence is 15 residues long. Germline CDR1 PRHDT, CDR2 FYEKMQ (reference sequence). The CDR3 DNA sequence: TGTGCCAGCAGCCAGACATGGGGAAAAGAAGAGACCCAGTACTTC. Protein sequence: CASSQTWGKEETQYF.

The J gene is TRBJ2-7, the V gene TRBV5-1; weak D call: TRBD1 (5 bases). Germline CDR1 reads SGHRS; CDR2 reads YFSETQ. The V end lost 1 base, the J end lost 2 bases, and 10 bases lay between the germline ends. This CDR3 region has 14 residues. Written as DNA, the CDR3 is TGCGCCAGCAGCTTGCATCAGGGCACCTACGAGCAGTACTTC. This codes for CASSLHQGTYEQYF.

Points on this clone: This specimen includes other DNA sequences encoding the same CDR3. The V call is TRBV2, the J call TRBJ1-1; D is unresolved. From germline, CDR1 is SNHLY and CDR2 FYNNEI. The CDR3 spans 11 residues. V gave up 7 bases and J gave up 1 base, with 4 bases separating them. CDR3 sequence reads: CASTENTEAFF. DNA for the CDR3: TGTGCCAGCACGGAGAACACTGAAGCTTTCTTT.

This chain links TRBV4-3 with TRBJ2-3, with D possibly matching TRBD2 (5 bases). V lost 0 bases, J lost 4 bases, and 8 bases lay in between. Germline values: CDR1 LGHNA, CDR2 YSLEER. The CDR3 runs 14 residues. CDR3 coding DNA: TGCGCCAGCAGCCAAGATCTAGCAGCAGATACGCAGTATTTT. Its protein product is CASSQDLAADTQYF.

The chain combines TRBV4-1 with TRBJ2-3, with a tentative D call TRBD1 (5 bases). The CDR3 is made up of 14 amino acids. V was pared by 1 base and J by 6 bases, with 11 bases between. Germline CDR1 reads MGHRA; CDR2 reads YSYEKL. In DNA form, the CDR3 reads TGCGCCAGCAGCCAAGCAGGGATTGGGGATACGCAGTATTTT. Its protein is CASSQAGIGDTQYF.

The CDR3 DNA reads as TGTGCCAGCAGCTTTGGCAGACCCACCGGGGAGCTGTTTTTT. Translated: CASSFGRPTGELFF. The chain links TRBV5-6 to TRBJ2-2; D call uncertain. V was pared by 2 bases and J by 4 bases, with 9 bases between. The CDR3 is made up of 14 amino acids. Germline V CDR1 and CDR2: SGHDT, YYEEEE.

This chain connects TRBV28 to TRBJ1-1, with D uncertain. Trimming removed 2 bases from V and 6 bases from J, with 13 bases in between. This CDR3 is built from 14 residues. CDR1 is MDHEN, CDR2 SYDVKM, per germline. CDR3 protein: CASSLRASGAEAFF. The CDR3 coding sequence is TGTGCCAGCAGTTTACGTGCTTCCGGGGCTGAAGCTTTCTTT.

The chain is built from TRBV12-5 and TRBJ2-5; tentatively, D is TRBD2 (6 bases). The V end lost 1 base, the J end lost 4 bases, and 19 bases lay between the germline ends. The CDR3 loop spans 17 amino acids. CDR1 LGHNT and CDR2 FRNRAP come from the germline V gene. CDR3 protein: CASGLGGVAGLRETQYF. In DNA, the CDR3 is TGTGCTAGTGGTTTGGGTGGCGTGGCGGGATTGCGAGAGACCCAGTACTTC.

The chain joins TRBV28 to TRBJ1-1; D gene ambiguous. Germline lookup yields CDR1 MDHEN and CDR2 SYDVKM. V lost 3 bases and J lost 3, with 8 bases in between. This CDR3 contains 13 residues. The CDR3, as DNA: TGTGCCAGCAGTTTTCCTACCTACACTGAAGCTTTCTTT. It yields the protein CASSFPTYTEAFF. The full variable domain, completed using reference TRBV28 and TRBJ1-1, is DVKVTQSSRYLVKRTGEKVFLECVQDMDHENMFWYRQDPGLGLRLIYFSYDVKMKEKGDIPEGYSVSREKKERFSLILESASTNQTSMYLCASSFPTYTEAFFGQGTRLTVV.

This rearrangement joins TRBV10-2 to TRBJ2-1; 8 bases map to TRBD2. Germline V gene data show CDR1 as WSHSY and CDR2 as SAAADI. The CDR3 length is 17 residues. V gave up 0 bases and J gave up 4 bases; unmatched junction bases: 8. CDR3 residues: CASSESIKASGYNEQFF. As DNA, the CDR3 is TGCGCCAGCAGTGAGTCGATAAAGGCTAGCGGGTACAATGAGCAGTTCTTC.

The rearrangement joins TRBV4-1 to TRBJ1-4, with 11 bases fitting TRBD1. The CDR3 is 16 residues long. Looked up from germline, CDR1 is MGHRA and CDR2 is YSYEKL. J lost 6 bases, V lost 3 bases, and 6 bases had no gene match. In DNA form, the CDR3 reads TGCGCCAGCAGCCAGGCGGGACAGGGGGGTTATGAAAAACTGTTTTTT. This translates into CASSQAGQGGYEKLFF.

The gene calls are TRBV11-1 and TRBJ2-7; 8 nucleotides align to TRBD1. The CDR3 totals 15 residues. In germline, CDR1 is SGHAT, CDR2 FQDESV (reference sequence). The trim removed 0 bases at V and 6 bases at J, leaving 7 bases unmatched. This CDR3 is CASSLAQGAGGEQYF. CDR3 bases: TGTGCCAGCAGCTTAGCGCAGGGGGCAGGCGGCGAGCAGTACTTC.

A few counts support this clone. The rearrangement joins TRBV13 to TRBJ1-6; 8 nucleotides line up with TRBD1. From germline, CDR1 is PRHDT and CDR2 FYEKMQ (reference sequence). The V segment lost 5 bases and the J segment 8 bases; nucleotides outside the gene matches: 8. This CDR3 has 15 amino acids. The CDR3 sequence: CASSTGTGWHSPLHF. In nucleotides, the CDR3 is TGTGCCAGCAGCACCGGGACAGGATGGCATTCACCCCTCCACTTT.

The gene calls are TRBV10-3 and TRBJ1-5, with D possibly TRBD1 on 5 matching bases. The CDR3 consists of 15 residues. Germline loops: CDR1 ENHRY, CDR2 SYGVKD. Trimming shortened V by 2 bases and J by 5 bases, and 13 bases separated the two germline ends. The CDR3 sequence is CAISEGGAWDQPQHF. In DNA, the CDR3 is TGTGCCATCAGTGAGGGCGGGGCGTGGGATCAGCCCCAGCATTTT.

This clone showed up just a few times. J is TRBJ1-2 and V is TRBV5-4; 8 nucleotides agree with TRBD1. CDR1 and CDR2 from the germline V gene are SGHNT and YYREEE (reference sequence). After removal of 0 bases from V and 0 bases from J, the junction contained 1 base not matched to a gene. The CDR3 contains 15 residues. CDR3 nucleotides: TGTGCCAGCAGCTTGGGGACAGGGTCTAACTATGGCTACACCTTC. Translating gives CASSLGTGSNYGYTF.

Concerning this clone itself: Distinct nucleotide sequences in the sample also encode this CDR3. The chain recombines TRBV18 with TRBJ2-2; tentatively, D is TRBD2 (6 bases). CDR1 and CDR2 (germline): KGHSH, LQKENI. This CDR3 is built from 15 residues. V lost 3 bases and J 0 bases, leaving 8 bases between the germline ends. The CDR3 region has the DNA TGTGCCAGCTCACCGGGGACTGCGAACACCGGGGAGCTGTTTTTT. Protein: CASSPGTANTGELFF.

This chain uses TRBV5-4 with TRBJ2-7, with 13 bases that match TRBD2. The germline CDR1 and CDR2 sequences are SGHNT and YYREEE (reference sequence). This CDR3 comprises 16 residues. Unmatched junction bases numbered 5, after V lost 0 bases and J lost 5 bases. CDR3 nucleotide sequence: TGTGCCAGCAGCTTGGGGACTAGCGGGAGTTGGAACGAGCAGTACTTC. Protein: CASSLGTSGSWNEQYF.

The rearrangement uses TRBV10-3 and TRBJ2-7; D unclear. V was clipped by 3 bases and J by 3 bases, with 6 bases between them. CDR1 is ENHRY, CDR2 SYGVKD, per germline. There are 12 residues in the CDR3. CDR3 bases: TGTGCCATCAGTGATATGGGCTACGAGCAGTACTTC. It encodes CAISDMGYEQYF.

A note on this clone: Additional DNA sequences in this sample encode the identical CDR3. J is TRBJ1-5 and V is TRBV4-1; D remains unclear. The CDR3 totals 14 residues. In germline, CDR1 is MGHRA, CDR2 YSYEKL. V was trimmed by 0 bases and J by 4 bases, leaving 7 bases between them. The CDR3 loop reads CASSQEQGNQPQHF. CDR3 bases: TGCGCCAGCAGCCAAGAACAAGGGAATCAGCCCCAGCATTTT.

V gene TRBV6-6 combines with J gene TRBJ2-3, with TRBD2 matching 7 bases. Germline-derived CDR1 and CDR2 are MNHNY and SVGAGI (reference sequence). The V segment lost 5 bases and the J segment 6 bases; nucleotides outside the gene matches: 11. This CDR3 comprises 15 residues. The CDR3 reads CASSLLGGSLDTQYF. CDR3 coding DNA: TGTGCCAGCAGTCTCCTGGGCGGGAGTCTCGATACGCAGTATTTT.

The chain combines TRBV27 with TRBJ1-2; 8 positions match TRBD1. Germline CDR1 MNHEY, CDR2 SMNVEV (reference sequence). The J segment lost 7 bases and the V segment lost 6 bases, leaving 7 bases of the junction unmatched. The CDR3 is 13 amino acids. CDR3 sequence: CASRGDRGSGYTF. The CDR3 nucleotides are TGTGCCAGCAGGGGAGACAGGGGTAGTGGCTACACCTTC.

The chain links TRBV6-6 to TRBJ2-7; D not resolved. Between the trimmed V and J ends, which lost 0 bases and 5 bases, there was a span of 14 bases. Germline V gene sequence: CDR1 MNHNY, CDR2 SVGAGI (reference sequence). This CDR3 comprises 15 residues. CDR3 nucleotides: TGTGCCAGCAGTTACTCGAGTACGGGTGAGAACGAGCAGTACTTC. It specifies CASSYSSTGENEQYF.

Note on this clone: This sample also contains other DNA sequences that code for the same CDR3. This rearrangement joins TRBV9 to TRBJ2-2; tentative D call: TRBD1 (6 bases). The CDR3 has 14 amino acids. Trimming shortened V by 3 bases and J by 3 bases, and 9 bases separated the two germline ends. The germline CDR1 and CDR2 sequences are SGDLS and YYNGEE. In nucleotides, the CDR3 is TGTGCCAGCAGCGGGGGGCAATACACCGGGGAGCTGTTTTTT. It codes for CASSGGQYTGELFF.